The rows below give T cell receptor beta chains drawn from one sample of a study of blood T cell repertoires in COVID-19. This table comes from immunoSEQ multiplex PCR, and its TCRdb copy is limited to in-frame clones, with some not included. Of over 85,000 clones in the sample, 86% are singletons; the top ten hold less than 9%. The sequencing sample was made of peripheral blood. The receptors were sampled from a man aged 55 to 69 with acute or convalescent COVID-19. Each CDR3 is given with its conserved first and last residue. D genes are given only for firm matches. Clone size is given for some rows only: seen once, a few or many times, or a class if the clone is expanded.

TRBD2	TRBJ2-1	TRBV11-2	17	-	CASSLDSGLAGYNEQFF	TGTGCCAGCAGCTTAGACTCAGGGCTAGCGGGGTACAATGAGCAGTTCTTC
TRBD1	TRBJ2-1	TRBV13	14	few	CASSSPGQYNEQFF	TGTGCCAGCAGCTCCCCGGGACAGTACAATGAGCAGTTCTTC
TRBD1	TRBJ1-5	TRBV19	15	once	CASSTDRVRDQPQHF	TGTGCCAGTAGTACGGACAGGGTAAGGGATCAGCCCCAGCATTTT
TRBD1	TRBJ2-2	TRBV7-2	15	-	CASSSGTGGIRELFF	TGTGCCAGCAGCTCCGGGACAGGGGGTATCAGGGAGCTGTTTTTT
TRBD2	TRBJ2-2	TRBV30	17	once	CAWSTWKGQGLYGELFF	TGTGCCTGGAGTACTTGGAAGGGGCAGGGACTATACGGGGAGCTGTTTTTT
-	TRBJ1-2	TRBV7-8	16	-	CASSPPGVSFPYGYTF	TGTGCCAGCAGCCCTCCAGGGGTGTCATTTCCCTATGGCTACACCTTC
-	TRBJ2-1	TRBV7-9	17	-	CASSLHSTGSSYNEQFF	TGTGCCAGCAGCTTACATTCTACAGGGAGCTCCTACAATGAGCAGTTCTTC
-	TRBJ1-1	TRBV28	13	-	CVSFSIPNTEAFF	TGTGTCAGCTTTAGTATACCGAACACTGAAGCTTTCTTT
TRBD2	TRBJ2-1	TRBV7-9	16	few	CASSPLAGGTYNEQFF	TGTGCCAGCAGCCCTCTAGCGGGGGGGACCTACAATGAGCAGTTCTTC
TRBD1	TRBJ2-1	TRBV7-9	16	few	CASSDRGRSSYNEQFF	TGTGCCAGCAGCGATAGGGGGCGGAGCTCCTACAATGAGCAGTTCTTC
-	TRBJ2-3	TRBV19	16	once	CASSIPEDTNTDTQYF	TGTGCCAGTAGTATCCCTGAGGACACGAACACAGATACGCAGTATTTT
-	TRBJ1-4	TRBV12-3/TRBV12-4	13	-	CASSLRGPLGGVF	TGTGCCAGCAGTTTACGAGGACCCCTGGGAGGAGTTTTT
TRBD1	TRBJ1-6	TRBV19	15	once	CASMDRTSYNSPLHF	TGTGCCAGTATGGACAGGACCTCCTATAATTCACCCCTCCACTTT
-	TRBJ1-2	TRBV18	13	few	CASSPQTDYGYTF	TGTGCCAGCTCACCACAGACAGACTATGGCTACACCTTC
-	TRBJ2-7	TRBV4-1	20	-	CASSPDPRQKPSGDTYEQYF	TGCGCCAGCAGCCCGGATCCCCGACAGAAACCCTCGGGCGATACCTACGAGCAGTACTTC
TRBD2	TRBJ2-7	TRBV7-8	15	-	CASSGWTRGLYEQYF	TGTGCCAGCAGCGGATGGACTAGAGGCCTCTACGAGCAGTACTTC
TRBD1	TRBJ1-2	TRBV4-1	14	-	CASSQVGTAYGYTF	TGCGCCAGCAGCCAAGTTGGGACAGCATATGGCTACACCTTC
TRBD2	TRBJ2-7	TRBV2	16	-	CASKGLAGGVFYEQYF	TGTGCCAGCAAAGGACTAGCGGGAGGGGTCTTCTACGAGCAGTACTTC
TRBD1	TRBJ2-7	TRBV6-5	14	-	CASSGTGLTYEQYF	TGTGCCAGCAGCGGGACAGGGTTAACCTACGAGCAGTACTTC
TRBD1	TRBJ2-1	TRBV9	18	-	CASSVESVWDRSYNEQFF	TGTGCCAGCAGCGTAGAAAGTGTGTGGGACAGATCCTACAATGAGCAGTTCTTC
-	TRBJ1-2	TRBV15	14	-	CATSRDRSGSGYTF	TGTGCCACCAGCAGAGACCGATCAGGCTCTGGCTACACCTTC
-	TRBJ1-4	TRBV9	15	-	CASSVEPGKNEKLFF	TGTGCCAGCAGCGTAGAACCAGGGAAGAATGAAAAACTGTTTTTT
-	TRBJ1-5	TRBV27	15	-	CASSGDQSSNQPQHF	TGTGCCAGCAGTGGAGACCAATCTTCAAATCAGCCCCAGCATTTT
-	TRBJ2-1	TRBV9	16	-	CASSSEADMGWDEQFF	TGTGCCAGCAGCTCAGAGGCGGACATGGGATGGGATGAGCAGTTCTTC
TRBD1	TRBJ2-7	TRBV6-5	13	-	CASRDRGSNEQYF	TGTGCCAGCAGGGACAGGGGGTCTAACGAGCAGTACTTC
TRBD1	TRBJ1-1	TRBV5-1	14	once	CASGPGQKNTEAFF	TGCGCCAGCGGTCCGGGACAGAAGAACACTGAAGCTTTCTTT
TRBD1	TRBJ2-5	TRBV10-3	14	-	CAIRDPGQQETQYF	TGTGCCATCAGGGACCCGGGACAGCAAGAGACCCAGTACTTC
TRBD1	TRBJ1-2	TRBV7-2	15	-	CASSTHLGTALGYTF	TGTGCCAGCAGCACTCATCTTGGGACAGCCTTGGGCTACACCTTC
-	TRBJ1-1	TRBV5-6	14	-	CASSLVQLNTEAFF	TGTGCCAGCAGCTTGGTACAATTGAACACTGAAGCTTTCTTT
-	TRBJ1-3	TRBV5-1	14	-	CASSLGYSGNTIYF	TGCGCCAGCAGCTTGGGCTACTCTGGAAACACCATATATTTT
-	TRBJ2-5	TRBV5-1	12	-	CASSTRGETQYF	TGCGCCAGCAGTACAAGGGGGGAGACCCAGTACTTC
-	TRBJ2-5	TRBV15	15	-	CATSRDRRGQETQYF	TGTGCCACCAGCAGAGATCGAAGGGGGCAAGAGACCCAGTACTTC
-	TRBJ1-5	TRBV7-8	16	-	CASSLAGRVINQPQHF	TGTGCCAGCAGCTTAGCGGGCAGGGTCATCAATCAGCCCCAGCATTTT
TRBD1	TRBJ1-2	TRBV5-6	15	-	CASSVDRGLHLGYTF	TGTGCCAGCAGCGTGGACAGGGGGCTTCACCTGGGCTACACCTTC
-	TRBJ1-2	TRBV3-1/TRBV3-2	15	-	CASSPYGQSLYGYTF	TGTGCCAGCAGCCCCTACGGACAGTCTCTTTATGGCTACACCTTC
-	TRBJ1-1	TRBV6-2/TRBV6-3	14	-	CASSYGALGTEAFF	TGTGCCAGCAGTTACGGGGCCCTAGGCACTGAAGCTTTCTTT
-	TRBJ2-2	TRBV7-8	12	-	CASSLNTGELFF	TGTGCCAGCAGCCTAAACACCGGGGAGCTGTTTTTT
-	TRBJ2-7	TRBV1	16	-	CTSSHTSGRALDEQYF	TGCACCAGCAGCCATACTAGCGGGAGGGCCCTGGACGAGCAGTACTTC
-	TRBJ2-2	TRBV20-1	16	-	CSASLRGSRNTGELFF	TGCAGTGCAAGTCTCAGGGGATCTCGGAACACCGGGGAGCTGTTTTTT
-	TRBJ2-7	TRBV21-1	14	-	CASSNPRSGYEQYF	TGTGCCAGCAGCAACCCCCGGTCCGGTTACGAGCAGTACTTC
-	TRBJ1-1	TRBV14	15	-	CASSQSDSSNTEAFF	TGTGCCAGCAGCCAGTCGGACAGCTCGAACACTGAAGCTTTCTTT
TRBD2	TRBJ2-1	TRBV3-1/TRBV3-2	19	-	CASSQDIRGRTSSYNEQFF	TGTGCCAGCAGCCAAGATATTCGCGGGAGGACAAGCTCCTACAATGAGCAGTTCTTC
TRBD1	TRBJ2-2	TRBV5-1	16	-	CASSLLQGAGVGELFF	TGCGCCAGCAGCCTTTTGCAGGGGGCTGGAGTCGGGGAGCTGTTTTTT
-	TRBJ1-5	TRBV19	13	-	CASSMGGNQPQHF	TGTGCCAGTAGTATGGGCGGCAATCAGCCCCAGCATTTT
TRBD1	TRBJ1-1	TRBV6-6	14	few	CASRPDRGRAEAFF	TGTGCCAGCAGGCCCGACAGGGGAAGGGCTGAAGCTTTCTTT
TRBD1	TRBJ1-1	TRBV7-6	15	-	CASSLGPEGGNEAFF	TGTGCCAGCAGCTTAGGCCCGGAAGGGGGCAATGAAGCTTTCTTT
TRBD1	TRBJ1-1	TRBV10-3	14	-	CAIRETGGRTEAFF	TGTGCCATCAGGGAAACAGGGGGCAGAACTGAAGCTTTCTTT
TRBD1	TRBJ1-1	TRBV5-6	17	-	CASSLLTPGQVGTEAFF	TGTGCCAGCAGCCTACTAACTCCGGGACAGGTGGGCACTGAAGCTTTCTTT
TRBD1	TRBJ1-2	TRBV5-4	14	-	CASSLTQGAGGYTF	TGTGCCAGCAGCTTGACCCAGGGGGCTGGTGGCTACACCTTC
-	TRBJ1-5	TRBV10-3	13	-	CAISEAEGQPQHF	TGTGCCATCAGTGAGGCGGAGGGTCAGCCCCAGCATTTT
TRBD2	TRBJ2-3	TRBV11-2	15	-	CASSAGGLPIDTQYF	TGTGCCAGCAGCGCGGGAGGACTGCCCATAGATACGCAGTATTTT
-	TRBJ1-4	TRBV7-9	16	-	CASSSRLRGTNEKLFF	TGTGCCAGCAGCTCGCGCCTCAGGGGTACTAATGAAAAACTGTTTTTT
-	TRBJ2-1	TRBV6-6	14	-	CAILSRLAPYEQFF	TGTGCCATCCTAAGTAGGCTAGCTCCCTATGAGCAGTTCTTC
-	TRBJ1-6	TRBV7-9	17	-	CASSLSEGTSSGSPLHF	TGTGCCAGCAGCTTGTCGGAGGGCACTTCGTCTGGTTCACCCCTCCACTTT
-	TRBJ2-5	TRBV4-1	14	-	CASSPQRPQETQYF	TGCGCCAGCAGCCCGCAGCGGCCCCAAGAGACCCAGTACTTC
TRBD1	TRBJ1-3	TRBV9	17	-	CASSVTSGQGTGNTIYF	TGTGCCAGCAGCGTTACATCGGGACAGGGGACCGGAAACACCATATATTTT
-	TRBJ1-2	TRBV27	17	-	CASSPRRLRRGSYGYTF	TGTGCCAGCAGTCCCCGAAGACTAAGGAGGGGTAGCTATGGCTACACCTTC